One sample yielded the 5 T cell receptor beta chains listed below, sequenced in a study of blood T cell repertoires in COVID-19. Method: immunoSEQ multiplex PCR; TCRdb's copy keeps in-frame clones and lacks some. The data contain 150,000 to 200,000 clones, approximately 84% of them singletons. The sequencing sample was made of peripheral blood. Receptors were obtained from a woman between 45 and 60 years old with COVID-19, enrolled during active disease.

The J gene is TRBJ1-1, the V gene TRBV28; TRBD1 might be the D (5 bases). This CDR3 contains 14 residues. Germline CDR1 MDHEN, CDR2 SYDVKM. The V gene lost 3 bases and the J gene lost 1 base, with 9 bases spanning the gap. The CDR3 protein is CASSLGGPNTEAFF. In nucleotides, the CDR3 is TGTGCCAGCAGTTTGGGGGGACCGAACACTGAAGCTTTCTTT. Complete variable domain (other parts from reference TRBV28 and TRBJ1-1): DVKVTQSSRYLVKRTGEKVFLECVQDMDHENMFWYRQDPGLGLRLIYFSYDVKMKEKGDIPEGYSVSREKKERFSLILESASTNQTSMYLCASSLGGPNTEAFFGQGTRLTVV.

The gene calls are TRBV28 and TRBJ2-4; TRBD2 matches at 8 bases. The germline gives CDR1 MDHEN, CDR2 SYDVKM. The V gene end was trimmed by 4 bases and the J gene end by 0 bases; junction bases not matched to a gene: 5. The CDR3 is 16 amino acids. The CDR3 spells CASSSASGLAKNIQYF. The DNA for the CDR3 is TGTGCCAGCAGTTCCGCTAGCGGGTTAGCCAAAAACATTCAGTACTTC.

The CDR3 region has the DNA TGTGCCAGCAGCACCGGGACTAGCAGTGTTGAGCAGTTCTTC. This sequence encodes CASSTGTSSVEQFF. The chain couples TRBV9 to TRBJ2-1; 9 bases agree with TRBD2. Trimming cost V 4 bases and J 9 bases; bases outside gene matches: 8. The CDR3 extends over 14 amino acids. In germline, CDR1 is SGDLS, CDR2 YYNGEE.

This clone came up a few times. The rearrangement links TRBV19 to TRBJ2-1; 8 nucleotides align to TRBD1. The CDR3 has 15 residues. CDR1 is LNHDA and CDR2 is SQIVND in the germline V gene (reference sequence). With 4 bases clipped from V and 0 bases from J, the junction kept 2 bases outside the gene matches. The CDR3 loop reads CASSTGTGSYNEQFF. CDR3 nucleotides: TGTGCCAGTAGTACCGGGACAGGCTCCTACAATGAGCAGTTCTTC.

This clone showed up just a few times. The chain joins TRBV6-2 or TRBV6-3 to TRBJ2-5, with a weak D call TRBD2 (6 bases). Germline V gene sequence: CDR1 MNHEY, CDR2 SVGEGT. V lost 5 bases to trimming and J lost 1 base, with 11 bases between them. The CDR3 loop spans 14 amino acids. CDR3 in amino acids: CASSRGATQETQYF. DNA for the CDR3: TGTGCCAGCAGTCGCGGGGCTACCCAAGAGACCCAGTACTTC.